These 18 T cell receptor beta chains originate from one sample sequenced in a study of lymphopenia after photon versus proton radiotherapy. The table came from immunoSEQ multiplex PCR; TCRdb's copy has only in-frame clones and leaves some out. The sample has approximately 70,000 clones, 87% seen once. Sequencing was performed on peripheral blood, taken from a patient treated with proton-based radiotherapy. The receptors here all came from an elderly man with esophageal cancer.

CDR3 region: CASSPAPGLSYEQYF. CDR3 DNA sequence: TGTGCCAGCAGCCCAGCCCCTGGACTATCGTACGAGCAGTACTTC. The V and J genes are TRBV9 and TRBJ2-7; D might be TRBD2 (6 bases). CDR1 and CDR2 (germline): SGDLS, YYNGEE. The CDR3 runs to 15 residues. Trimming cost V 4 bases and J 4 bases, with 18 bases left between them. Full variable domain (rest looked up from reference TRBV9 and TRBJ2-7): DSGVTQTPKHLITATGQRVTLRCSPRSGDLSVYWYQQSLDQGLQFLIQYYNGEERAKGNILERFSAQQFPDLHSELNLSSLELGDSALYFCASSPAPGLSYEQYFGPGTRLTVT.

The chain couples TRBV1 to TRBJ1-2. TRBV1 is marked as a pseudogene. The CDR3 length is 15 residues. In nucleotides, the CDR3 is TGCACCAGCAGGCATGTACTGCGAAAGACCTATGGCTACACCTTC. Amino acids: CTSRHVLRKTYGYTF.

The chain links TRBV30 to TRBJ2-7, with a weak D call TRBD2 (6 bases). The V end was cut by 0 bases, the J end by 0 bases, with 9 bases between. Per germline, CDR1 GTSNPN and CDR2 SVGIG (reference sequence). This CDR3 spans 14 amino acids. CDR3 amino acids: CAWSVGGNSYEQYF. The CDR3 DNA reads as TGTGCCTGGAGTGTTGGAGGGAACTCCTACGAGCAGTACTTC.

The J gene is TRBJ2-1, the V gene TRBV7-9; D gene uncertain. The CDR3 is made up of 15 amino acids. Germline V gene data show CDR1 as SEHNR and CDR2 as FQNEAQ (reference sequence). The V and J ends lost 1 base and 7 bases respectively, with 14 bases between them. In DNA form, the CDR3 reads TGTGCCAGCAGCTTAGTAATAACAGCCGTGAATGAGCAGTTCTTC. Translation gives CASSLVITAVNEQFF.

The chain employs TRBV5-4 and TRBJ2-1; TRBD2 matches 10 bases. The CDR3 has 18 amino acids. In germline, CDR1 is SGHNT, CDR2 YYREEE (reference sequence). The V and J ends lost 0 bases and 9 bases, in that order; junction bases with no gene match: 15. DNA of the CDR3: TGTGCCAGCAGCTTGGAGGCTAGCGGGAGATTAGTGTATAGTGAGCAGTTCTTC. Amino acid sequence: CASSLEASGRLVYSEQFF.

V usage is TRBV11-2 and J usage is TRBJ1-1, with D hard to call. V lost 5 bases to trimming and J lost 4 bases, with 8 bases between them. The germline V gene encodes CDR1 SGHAT and CDR2 FQNNGV. This CDR3 has 12 residues. In nucleotides, the CDR3 is TGTGCCAGCAGCACGGACCTCACTGAAGCTTTCTTT. Its protein is CASSTDLTEAFF.

The chain employs TRBV28 and TRBJ2-6; D not resolved. The length of the CDR3 is 18 residues. The germline CDR1 and CDR2 sequences are MDHEN and SYDVKM. With 4 bases removed from V and 0 bases from J, the gap between germline ends came to 16 bases. The CDR3 loop is CASSSLAFDGSGANVLTF. The CDR3 DNA follows: TGTGCCAGCAGTTCCCTTGCCTTTGACGGCTCTGGGGCCAACGTCCTGACTTTC.

The J gene is TRBJ2-1, the V gene TRBV19, with D possibly being TRBD1 (5 bases). This CDR3 has 14 residues. Germline values: CDR1 LNHDA, CDR2 SQIVND (reference sequence). V was cut by 7 bases and J by 4 bases, with 14 bases left in between. The CDR3 DNA sequence: TGTGCCAGTAAGCCGGACAACTTTTACAATGAGCAGTTCTTC. As protein: CASKPDNFYNEQFF.

This chain joins TRBV5-6 and TRBJ2-3, with D maybe TRBD1 (6 bases). The CDR3 loop spans 18 amino acids. The V end was cut by 5 bases, the J end by 0 bases, with 22 bases between. The germline gives CDR1 SGHDT, CDR2 YYEEEE. CDR3 sequence: CASSFKTWSRGSTDTQYF. CDR3 nucleotide sequence: TGTGCCAGCAGTTTTAAAACGTGGTCCAGGGGTAGCACAGATACGCAGTATTTT.

This chain connects TRBV7-2 to TRBJ1-2, with 8 positions matching TRBD1. V gave up 1 base and J gave up 8 bases; unmatched junction bases: 12. This CDR3 has 16 amino acids. Germline loops: CDR1 SGHTA, CDR2 FQGNSA. The CDR3 DNA is TGTGCCAGCAGCTTAGGTGGGACAGGCCCCTCGAGGGGCTACACCTTC. The encoded protein is CASSLGGTGPSRGYTF.

CDR3 in DNA: TGTGCCAGCAGCTTAGGAGCAGCCCGCTCCTACAATGAGCAGTTCTTC. It translates to CASSLGAARSYNEQFF. V usage is TRBV11-3 and J usage is TRBJ2-1; D gene ambiguous. Trimming left V 1 base short and J 0 bases short, with 10 bases between. This CDR3 region has 16 residues. Per germline, CDR1 SGHNT and CDR2 YENEEA.

The rearrangement joins TRBV5-5 to TRBJ1-5; D perhaps matches TRBD1 (5 bases). The CDR3 sequence is 17 residues long. Deletions cut 0 bases from V and 6 bases from J, with 19 bases between. Germline lookup yields CDR1 SGHKS and CDR2 YYEKEE (reference sequence). The CDR3 here is CASSLVGQGSWSQPQHF. CDR3 nucleotides: TGTGCCAGCAGCTTGGTTGGGCAGGGTAGTTGGAGTCAGCCCCAGCATTTT.

The CDR3 protein is CSAREQYEQYF. CDR3 bases: TGCAGTGCTAGAGAGCAGTACGAGCAGTACTTC. J is TRBJ2-7 and V is TRBV20-1, with unresolved D. Trimming left V 0 bases short and J 4 bases short, with 4 bases between. Germline loops: CDR1 DFQATT, CDR2 SNEGSKA (reference sequence). The CDR3 has 11 residues.

This clone showed up just a few times. The chain employs TRBV2 and TRBJ1-2; D is unresolved. Trimming removed 6 bases from V and 7 bases from J, with 9 bases in between. The CDR3 totals 11 residues. Germline lookup yields CDR1 SNHLY and CDR2 FYNNEI. The CDR3 region has the DNA TGTGCCAGCAGGGACCTGGGTGGCTACACCTTC. Translating gives CASRDLGGYTF.

The rearrangement links TRBV4-2 to TRBJ1-1; D is undetermined. Germline values: CDR1 LGHNA, CDR2 YNFKEQ. This CDR3 comprises 13 residues. The V gene lost 3 bases and the J gene lost 1 base, with 6 bases spanning the gap. The CDR3 DNA is TGTGCCAGCAGCCAGGTACAGAACACTGAAGCTTTCTTT. It encodes CASSQVQNTEAFF.

The sample holds one count of this clone. The chain recombines TRBV18 with TRBJ2-1; 11 bases line up with TRBD2. CDR1 and CDR2 from the germline V gene are KGHSH and LQKENI. V lost 3 bases to trimming and J lost 8 bases; unmatched junction nucleotides: 9. This CDR3 spans 16 amino acids. The CDR3 DNA reads as TGTGCCAGCTCACCGAGCTTAGCGGGGGGGCAGGATGAGCAGTTCTTC. The encoded protein is CASSPSLAGGQDEQFF.

The sample holds one count of this clone. The genes are TRBV7-2 and TRBJ2-1, with 7 bases that match TRBD2. CDR3 length: 14 residues. The germline CDR1 and CDR2 sequences are SGHTA and FQGNSA. Germline trimming cut 4 bases from V and 7 bases from J; bases unmatched to any gene: 7. The CDR3, as DNA: TGTGCCAGCAGCTCGCAGGGAGGGTATAATGAGCAGTTCTTC. Protein sequence: CASSSQGGYNEQFF. Full variable domain (remainder filled in from reference TRBV7-2 and TRBJ2-1): GAGVSQSPSNKVTEKGKDVELRCDPISGHTALYWYRQSLGQGLEFLIYFQGNSAPDKSGLPSDRFSAERTGGSVSTLTIQRTQQEDSAVYLCASSSQGGYNEQFFGPGTRLTVL.

The J gene is TRBJ1-1, the V gene TRBV19; TRBD1 is a possible D gene (5 bases). CDR3 length: 15 residues. Trimming removed 9 bases from V and 4 bases from J, with 21 bases in between. Germline values: CDR1 LNHDA, CDR2 SQIVND (reference sequence). The CDR3 region is CASPPGGGTATEAFF. CDR3 sequence (DNA): TGTGCCAGCCCCCCCGGCGGGGGAACGGCCACTGAAGCTTTCTTT.